This is a list of T cell receptor beta chains from one sample in a study of T-cell memory formation after mild COVID-19. TCRdb re-derived calls from the 5' RACE reads in MiXCR, one entry per CDR3 protein. This sample yields hundreds of thousands of distinct CDR3 sequences, of which about 22% are seen a single time; about 8.2% belongs to the top ten. Sequenced material: PBMCs or a T cell subset sorted from them (not recorded which). The receptors were gathered from an adult woman who had mild COVID-19 (a few samples of this study predate the infection). Cell type and time point are not known. Both conserved end residues are trimmed from each CDR3.

TRBV27	TRBJ2-1	ASSTGTHSYNEQF
TRBV7-9	TRBJ2-7	ASSLTGQGGSYEQY
TRBV20-1	TRBJ2-5	SAIRYQGETQY
TRBV7-9	TRBJ2-4	ASSSNGLAGGNIQY
TRBV4-1	TRBJ1-3	ASTQGQLASGNTIY
TRBV7-2	TRBJ2-7	ASSVGPSQTYEQY
TRBV30	TRBJ2-1	AWRGLAGDHEQF
TRBV11-2	TRBJ2-1	ASSLSGRTLDEQF
TRBV2	TRBJ1-1	ASRILTGNTEAF
TRBV6-1	TRBJ1-2	ASSEAGVGGYT
TRBV5-8	TRBJ2-3	ASSLVSFGGNTDTQY
TRBV12-3/TRBV12-4	TRBJ1-1	ASRRGQGAAEAF
TRBV20-1	TRBJ2-2	SARVMEVGELF
TRBV12-3/TRBV12-4	TRBJ2-1	ASNTAGGNNEQF
TRBV7-6	TRBJ2-5	ASSVLRGWEVETQY
TRBV12-3/TRBV12-4	TRBJ2-1	ASSFADEQF
TRBV7-6	TRBJ2-1	ASSLAGGLAGEGPANEQF
TRBV10-2	TRBJ1-6	ASSELGADSPLH
TRBV30	TRBJ2-7	AWSAVLYEQY
TRBV7-7	TRBJ2-1	ASSSTTGSLNEQF
TRBV24-1	TRBJ2-3	ATSDLREGRMDTQY
TRBV6-2/TRBV6-3	TRBJ2-7	ASTGLGYEQY
TRBV19	TRBJ1-1	ASSFDTGGTEAF
TRBV14	TRBJ2-2	ASSQDWGLVNTGELF
TRBV7-6	TRBJ1-4	ASSLYGTNEKLF
TRBV4-3	TRBJ1-2	ASSRGTGDGYT
TRBV10-2	TRBJ2-3	ASSDTLAGGDTQY
TRBV20-1	TRBJ2-1	SASRQGGGAEQF
TRBV4-2	TRBJ1-5	ASGKGFGNQPQH
TRBV4-3	TRBJ2-1	ASSQDQSSGSPYNEQF
TRBV6-5	TRBJ2-2	ASSRRTTGELF
TRBV12-3/TRBV12-4	TRBJ2-3	ASSTSSGPTDTQY
TRBV7-2	TRBJ2-1	ASSQGTGVYEQF
TRBV5-6	TRBJ1-5	ASRKQGFQPQH
TRBV4-1	TRBJ2-1	ASSQDDLWTDHNEQF
TRBV28	TRBJ2-7	ASSPVGLASYEQY
TRBV20-1	TRBJ2-3	SARGTGQGATDTQY
TRBV20-1	TRBJ1-4	SARATQGATNEKLF
TRBV2	TRBJ1-1	ASTERGSATEAF
TRBV27	TRBJ2-3	ASTRFRGRRGTQY
TRBV2	TRBJ1-1	ASSENGGSTEAF
TRBV2	TRBJ2-2	ASSDRGRGSGELF
TRBV4-3	TRBJ2-2	ASSQERLGARELF
TRBV15	TRBJ2-3	ATSTASGVSDTQY
TRBV5-1	TRBJ1-1	ASSLVTDMNTEAF
TRBV12-3/TRBV12-4	TRBJ2-7	ASSPGTGGLNEQY
TRBV6-1	TRBJ2-7	ASSEPLAPSYEQY
TRBV7-8	TRBJ1-1	ASSLASGGDTEAF
TRBV15	TRBJ2-3	ATSGGRVAGVNTQY
TRBV5-1	TRBJ2-2	ASIGAREGLSAGELF
TRBV27	TRBJ2-5	ASSLGGGDETQY
TRBV5-1	TRBJ2-3	ASSLAPLADSTDTQY
TRBV4-3	TRBJ1-6	ASSQDLTNSPLH
TRBV9	TRBJ2-2	ASSVSGKDTGELF
TRBV5-1	TRBJ2-2	ASSLEQYTGELF
TRBV6-2/TRBV6-3	TRBJ1-1	ASERDSMNTEAF
TRBV7-3	TRBJ2-3	ASSSDGTDTQY
TRBV5-1	TRBJ2-1	ASSLARRANNEQF
TRBV6-2/TRBV6-3	TRBJ2-5	ASSYSFSETQY